These 9 T cell receptor beta chains were all obtained from the same sample, sequenced in a study of blood T cells in healthy people across ages. A J-beta primer mix and a sample-barcoded 5' primer were used in a second PCR of about 6 to 12 cycles. MiXCR, applied by TCRdb to the 5' RACE reads, yields one record per CDR3 protein. The sample records 600,000 to 850,000 distinct CDR3 sequences, about 42% being singletons. Sequencing used blood. The receptors here all came from a woman aged 60-75 years in good health.

CDR3 DNA sequence: TGTGCCTGGAGTGTAAATCTCCTTTCTGACTCCTACGAGCAGTACTTC. Its translation is CAWSVNLLSDSYEQYF. The chain uses TRBV30 and TRBJ2-7; D not certain. The CDR3 covers 16 residues. The V end lost 0 bases, the J end lost 0 bases, and 15 bases lay between the germline ends. Germline CDR1 GTSNPN, CDR2 SVGIG (reference sequence). The full variable domain, with the rest looked up from reference TRBV30 and TRBJ2-7, is SQTIHQWPATLVQPVGSPLSLECTVEGTSNPNLYWYRQAAGRGLQLLFYSVGIGQISSEVPQNLSASRPQDRQFILSSKKLLLSDSGFYLCAWSVNLLSDSYEQYFGPGTRLTVT.

This rearrangement joins TRBV7-6 to TRBJ1-4, with 9 nucleotides matching TRBD1. The CDR3 runs 14 residues. After removal of 4 bases from V and 8 bases from J, the junction contained 5 bases not matched to a gene. Germline V CDR1 and CDR2: SGHVS, FNYEAQ. The CDR3 DNA follows: TGTGCCAGCAGCTCCGGGACAGGGATGGAAAAACTGTTTTTT. Its protein product is CASSSGTGMEKLFF.

V usage is TRBV4-3 and J usage is TRBJ2-7; tentative D call: TRBD1 (5 bases). The assigned J gene may be wrong: the sequence end matches TRBJ2-4 better. The germline V gene has CDR1 LGHNA and CDR2 YSLEER. The CDR3 sequence is 18 residues long. For the CDR3, the DNA is TGCGCCAACGGCGCCACTGCCGAACAGGAATTAGCAAAAAACATTCAGTACTTC. This encodes CANGATAEQELAKNIQYF.

This chain joins TRBV10-3 and TRBJ1-2; weak D call: TRBD1 (5 bases). The CDR3 is 14 amino acids. CDR1 ENHRY and CDR2 SYGVKD come from the germline V gene. Trimming cost V 6 bases and J 3 bases, with 14 bases left between them. In nucleotides, the CDR3 is TGTGCCATCAGAGCGCAGGGCAGTCACTATGGCTACACCTTC. The encoded protein is CAIRAQGSHYGYTF.

This clonotype is a singleton in its sample. The chain joins TRBV5-1 to TRBJ2-3, with D possibly called TRBD1 or TRBD2 (5 bases each). The CDR3 covers 15 residues. The germline gives CDR1 SGHRS, CDR2 YFSETQ. Trimming stripped 2 bases from V and 4 bases from J, with 14 bases between. CDR3 amino acids: CASSFGTLDADTQYF. In DNA, the CDR3 is TGCGCCAGCAGCTTCGGGACCCTAGACGCAGATACGCAGTATTTT.

This clonotype has ten or more counts. J is TRBJ2-5 and V is TRBV7-8; a possible D gene is TRBD2 (7 bases). V was pared by 8 bases and J by 1 base, with 23 bases between. The CDR3 length is 17 residues. Germline V gene lookup returns CDR1 SGHVS and CDR2 FQNEAQ. CDR3 DNA: TGTGCCAGCGCCAACGGGGGGCAGACTACCCTCCAAGAGACCCAGTACTTC. This encodes CASANGGQTTLQETQYF.

Details on this clonotype: At one of its ends the junction is not consistent with the germline gene, which may arise from a read error. The J gene is TRBJ1-1, the V gene TRBV12-3 or TRBV12-4; the D is unclear. This CDR3 region has 12 residues. Here the CDR3 DNA reads TGTGCCGGCAGTTTTGTGGAAGATGAAGCTTTCTTT. Its translation: CAGSFVEDEAFF.

A few counts support this clonotype. The V call is TRBV27, the J call TRBJ2-1; 10 bases fit TRBD1. The CDR3 contains 13 residues. After removal of 8 bases from V and 7 bases from J, the junction contained 5 bases not matched to a gene. Germline CDR1 reads MNHEY; CDR2 reads SMNVEV (reference sequence). The CDR3 sequence is CASVPGQGNEQFF. The CDR3 DNA follows: TGTGCCAGCGTCCCGGGACAGGGGAATGAGCAGTTCTTC.

This clonotype was counted only a few times. The V call is TRBV12-1, the J call TRBJ2-7; the D call TRBD1 from the table was never checked on the DNA. TRBV12-1 is a pseudogene. The CDR3 contains 15 residues. This chain's CDR3 is CASSFPDGDRGEQYF. CDR3 sequence (DNA): TGTGCCAGCAGCTTCCCGGACGGGGACCGTGGCGAGCAGTACTTC.